The following is a T cell receptor beta chain sequence with its context. The antigen remains unidentified. The data are from a study of T-cell memory formation after mild COVID-19. Study background: TCR clusters were largely donor specific.

Study-wide points: Whether second-wave clones peaking at day 37 were SARS-CoV-2 specific went unconfirmed. Largely, contracting CD4+ clones fell within CM and EM, and contracting CD8+ clones within EMRA.

5'RACE with constant-segment primers yielded barcoded, UMI-tagged TCR alpha and TCR beta cDNA libraries. TCRdb reprocessed the 5' RACE reads with MiXCR, giving one entry per CDR3 protein. The table shows approximately 580,000 distinct CDR3 sequences, with roughly 22% occurring only once. CDR1 and CDR2 (germline): MNHEY, SVGAGI. The junction had 7 bases not matched to a gene; V was cut back by 0 bases and J by 7 bases. This CDR3 is built from 17 residues. The clonotype comes from an adult woman who had mild COVID-19 (a few samples of this study predate the infection). Cell type and time point are not known. The sample taken for sequencing was PBMCs or a T cell subset sorted from them (not recorded which). The chain recombines TRBV6-5 with TRBJ2-7; 15 bases match TRBD2. This CDR3 reads CASSYSGLAGGGKEQYF. The CDR3 nucleotides read TGTGCCAGCAGTTACTCCGGACTAGCGGGAGGGGGGAAGGAGCAGTACTTC.